These 16 T cell receptor beta chains were all obtained from the same sample, sequenced in a study of beta chain features in type 1 diabetes. Of the isolated RNA, all was reverse transcribed, and so the sequenced material was expressed TCRB transcripts. Repertoires were generated with immunoSEQ multiplex PCR, while TCRdb's copy carries only in-frame clones and drops some. Of some 44,000 clones listed, 50% are singletons. Sequenced material: stem cell memory CD4+ T cells from blood. The origin of the receptors is a woman aged 25 to 45 in good health.

This clone came up a few times. The genes are TRBV4-2 and TRBJ2-7, with D possibly being TRBD1 (6 bases). CDR3 length: 22 amino acids. V gave up 1 base and J gave up 2 bases, with 33 bases separating them. Germline CDR1 reads LGHNA; CDR2 reads YNFKEQ. The CDR3 DNA reads as TGTGCCAGCAGCCAAGCCAACATCTGGTCCGCGACAGGTCCTCCTAAAGCCTACGAGCAGTACTTC. Translation: CASSQANIWSATGPPKAYEQYF.

This clone was seen more than once but under ten times. V and J are TRBV7-2 and TRBJ2-5; 16 bases are shared with TRBD2. With 4 bases clipped from V and 4 bases from J, the junction kept 3 bases outside the gene matches. CDR3 length: 16 residues. The germline gives CDR1 SGHTA, CDR2 FQGNSA. DNA of the CDR3: TGTGCCAGCAGCTCCGGGACTAGCGGGAGGGCAGAGACCCAGTACTTC. Its protein product is CASSSGTSGRAETQYF.

This clone was recorded a few times. The chain links TRBV29-1 to TRBJ2-7; unclear D gene. The V gene's germline CDR1 is SQVTM and CDR2 ANQGSEA. The CDR3 has 11 residues. Trimming cost V 5 bases and J 5 bases, with 10 bases left between them. CDR3 nucleotides: TGCAGCGTTAAGAACATCGACGAGCAGTACTTC. Protein: CSVKNIDEQYF.

This chain uses TRBV18 with TRBJ2-5, with 8 bases matching TRBD1. This CDR3 contains 14 residues. V was pared by 3 bases and J by 5 bases, with 5 bases of the junction left unmatched. Germline V lookup: CDR1 KGHSH, CDR2 LQKENI. DNA of the CDR3: TGTGCCAGCTCACCCAGACAGGGGTCGGAGACCCAGTACTTC. It specifies CASSPRQGSETQYF.

This clone was counted between two and nine times. The rearrangement joins TRBV30 to TRBJ2-7; tentatively, D is TRBD1 (5 bases). V was shortened by 7 bases and J by 1 base, with 14 bases between the two germline ends. The germline V gene encodes CDR1 GTSNPN and CDR2 SVGIG (reference sequence). CDR3 length: 13 residues. The CDR3 spells CASHKQGSYEQYF. The CDR3 nucleotides are TGTGCCTCACACAAGCAGGGATCCTACGAGCAGTACTTC.

The V gene is TRBV5-1, the J gene TRBJ1-4; D unresolved. This CDR3 region has 14 residues. Germline lookup yields CDR1 SGHRS and CDR2 YFSETQ. V shed 0 bases and J shed 7 bases, with 10 bases lying between them. For the CDR3, the DNA is TGCGCCAGCAGCTTGGGAACGACGGGTGAAAAACTGTTTTTT. The encoded protein is CASSLGTTGEKLFF.

This clone was counted between two and nine times. The chain combines TRBV7-2 with TRBJ2-7; D is possibly TRBD2 (6 bases). The length of the CDR3 is 15 residues. The V gene lost 5 bases and the J gene lost 3 bases, with 17 bases spanning the gap. Looked up from germline, CDR1 is SGHTA and CDR2 is FQGNSA. For the CDR3, the DNA is TGTGCCAGCAGCCCTAGCCCGGGAGTGGTCTACGAGCAGTACTTC. Translating gives CASSPSPGVVYEQYF.

In its sample, this clone was seen a few times. The chain carries TRBV29-1 and TRBJ2-5; 12 positions match TRBD2. The CDR3 runs to 15 residues. The V and J ends lost 6 bases and 5 bases, in that order; junction bases with no gene match: 10. Per germline, CDR1 SQVTM and CDR2 ANQGSEA. CDR3 nucleotides: TGCAGCGTCGCCGGACTAGCGGGAACTTTGGAGACCCAGTACTTC. This codes for CSVAGLAGTLETQYF.

The V call is TRBV5-1, the J call TRBJ1-5; D is ambiguous. V gave up 0 bases and J gave up 5 bases, with 12 bases separating them. CDR1 is SGHRS and CDR2 is YFSETQ in the germline V gene. This CDR3 has 15 residues. The CDR3 nucleotides read TGCGCCAGCAGCTTGGATCGGGGTGGAGATCAGCCCCAGCATTTT. This sequence encodes CASSLDRGGDQPQHF.

The genes are TRBV28 and TRBJ2-5; D possibly corresponds to TRBD2 (6 bases). Germline V CDR1 and CDR2: MDHEN, SYDVKM. The CDR3 is made up of 19 amino acids. Trimming took off 3 bases at V and 1 base at J, with 24 bases between the two ends. CDR3 sequence (DNA): TGTGCCAGCAGTTTCCAGCGGGTGGGAGCGACCGACATCCAAGAGACCCAGTACTTC. This gives the protein CASSFQRVGATDIQETQYF.

The V call is TRBV7-2, the J call TRBJ1-2; D might be TRBD1 (6 bases). This CDR3 region has 15 residues. V lost 5 bases, J lost 3 bases, and 16 bases lay in between. Germline V gene lookup returns CDR1 SGHTA and CDR2 FQGNSA. The CDR3 reads CASSAGGGDYYGYTF. The CDR3 region has the DNA TGTGCCAGCAGCGCCGGAGGGGGGGACTACTATGGCTACACCTTC. Full variable domain (remainder filled in from reference TRBV7-2 and TRBJ1-2): GAGVSQSPSNKVTEKGKDVELRCDPISGHTALYWYRQSLGQGLEFLIYFQGNSAPDKSGLPSDRFSAERTGGSVSTLTIQRTQQEDSAVYLCASSAGGGDYYGYTFGSGTRLTVV.

V and J are TRBV7-6 and TRBJ2-7; 9 nucleotides match TRBD1. Germline V gene data show CDR1 as SGHVS and CDR2 as FNYEAQ. This CDR3 is 15 amino acids long. The V segment lost 5 bases and the J segment 2 bases; nucleotides outside the gene matches: 7. The CDR3 loop is CASSRGQGDTYEQYF. Here the CDR3 DNA reads TGTGCCAGCAGCCGGGGACAGGGTGACACCTACGAGCAGTACTTC.

The chain has TRBV20-1 and TRBJ2-2, with 7 bases aligning to TRBD2. The junction had 1 base not matched to a gene; V was cut back by 5 bases and J by 7 bases. Germline loops: CDR1 DFQATT, CDR2 SNEGSKA (reference sequence). The CDR3 has 11 residues. The CDR3 bases are TGCAGTGCTTGGACTAGCGGGGAGCTGTTTTTT. It codes for CSAWTSGELFF.

This clone has a handful of counts. This rearrangement joins TRBV7-6 to TRBJ1-2; possibly TRBD1 for D (5 bases). V lost 5 bases and J 8 bases, leaving 12 bases between the germline ends. Germline CDR1 SGHVS, CDR2 FNYEAQ. The CDR3 length is 12 residues. CDR3 bases: TGTGCCAGCAGCCCGGAGGGGCTAGGCTACACCTTC. It specifies CASSPEGLGYTF.

The chain carries TRBV5-1 and TRBJ2-5; 7 bases are a match to TRBD1. CDR1 is SGHRS, CDR2 YFSETQ, per germline. This CDR3 has 16 residues. V lost 0 bases, J lost 0 bases, and 5 bases stayed unmatched. CDR3 amino acids: CASSLVRDSYQETQYF. In DNA, the CDR3 is TGCGCCAGCAGCTTGGTAAGGGACAGCTACCAAGAGACCCAGTACTTC.

V gene TRBV9 combines with J gene TRBJ1-4; D is undetermined. Trimming left V 0 bases short and J 7 bases short, with 10 bases between. From germline, CDR1 is SGDLS and CDR2 YYNGEE. The CDR3 runs 14 residues. Here the CDR3 reads CASSVVGGFEKLFF. The CDR3 coding sequence is TGTGCCAGCAGCGTAGTAGGAGGGTTTGAAAAACTGTTTTTT.